The 27 T cell receptor beta chains listed next were all sequenced from one sample in a study of T cell changes during pregnancy in multiple sclerosis. Profiling relied on immunoSEQ multiplex PCR, and the TCRdb table lists in-frame clones only, not all of them. There are about 28,000 clones in the sample; around 89% occur only once, and 3% to 3.5% lies in the top ten. This sample comprised CD4+ T cells from peripheral blood mononuclear cells, obtained in the first trimester of pregnancy. These receptors were collected from a female donor in good health, enrolled as a control in a pregnancy study.

The chain has TRBV28 and TRBJ2-1, with 7 bases matching TRBD2. The junction had 2 bases not matched to a gene; V was cut back by 3 bases and J by 0 bases. Germline V gene data show CDR1 as MDHEN and CDR2 as SYDVKM. CDR3 length equals 15 residues. CDR3 sequence (DNA): TGTGCCAGCAGTTTCAGCGGGACCTCCTACAATGAGCAGTTCTTC. This sequence encodes CASSFSGTSYNEQFF.

The chain is built from TRBV28 and TRBJ2-7; D ambiguous. Trimming left V 0 bases short and J 1 base short, with 10 bases between. The CDR3 consists of 15 residues. Germline loops: CDR1 MDHEN, CDR2 SYDVKM. CDR3 sequence reads: CASSLWFGSSYEQYF. The CDR3 bases are TGTGCCAGCAGTTTATGGTTTGGCAGTTCCTACGAGCAGTACTTC. The whole variable domain, filled in from reference TRBV28 and TRBJ2-7, reads DVKVTQSSRYLVKRTGEKVFLECVQDMDHENMFWYRQDPGLGLRLIYFSYDVKMKEKGDIPEGYSVSREKKERFSLILESASTNQTSMYLCASSLWFGSSYEQYFGPGTRLTVT.

Only a few counts were recorded for this clone. The CDR3 bases are TGCGCCAGCAGCTTGGACAGGGGGCAAACTGAAGCTTTCTTT. Residues: CASSLDRGQTEAFF. The rearrangement uses TRBV5-1 and TRBJ1-1; 9 nucleotides agree with TRBD1. V trimming: 0 bases; J trimming: 5 bases; junction bases outside the gene matches: 2. The CDR3 is 14 amino acids. The germline V gene encodes CDR1 SGHRS and CDR2 YFSETQ. Looking up the rest from reference TRBV5-1 and TRBJ1-1 gives the full variable domain: KAGVTQTPRYLIKTRGQQVTLSCSPISGHRSVSWYQQTPGQGLQFLFEYFSETQRNKGNFPGRFSGRQFSNSRSEMNVSTLELGDSALYLCASSLDRGQTEAFFGQGTRLTVV.

The genes are TRBV30 and TRBJ2-5; TRBD1 agrees at 9 bases. This CDR3 contains 12 residues. Germline-derived CDR1 and CDR2 are GTSNPN and SVGIG (reference sequence). J lost 2 bases, V lost 7 bases, and 2 bases had no gene match. CDR3 bases: TGTGCCTTCGGACAGGGGCAAGAGACCCAGTACTTC. It is translated as CAFGQGQETQYF.

This clone has only a few counts. This chain uses TRBV10-3 with TRBJ2-2; TRBD2 matches at 7 bases. The CDR3 has 15 amino acids. Germline CDR1 reads ENHRY; CDR2 reads SYGVKD. V shed 6 bases and J 3 bases; nucleotides not matched to a gene: 7. The CDR3 protein is CAIRTGEGHTGELFF. The CDR3, as DNA: TGTGCCATCAGGACGGGGGAGGGCCACACCGGGGAGCTGTTTTTT.

This chain links TRBV7-9 with TRBJ2-7; 11 bases line up with TRBD1. The length of the CDR3 is 16 residues. J was trimmed by 3 bases and V by 4 bases; bases with no gene match: 8. Looked up from germline, CDR1 is SEHNR and CDR2 is FQNEAQ (reference sequence). The CDR3 bases are TGTGCCAGCAGCTCGGGGGGACAGGGGGACCACTACGAGCAGTACTTC. It encodes CASSSGGQGDHYEQYF.

The V call is TRBV15, the J call TRBJ1-2; D is uncertain. Germline assignment: CDR1 LNHNV and CDR2 YYDKDF (reference sequence). There are 13 residues in the CDR3. V lost 5 bases to trimming and J lost 6 bases, with 13 bases between them. The CDR3 spells CATSRGEGNGYTF. DNA for the CDR3: TGTGCCACCAGCCGCGGGGAAGGGAATGGCTACACCTTC.

The chain employs TRBV28 and TRBJ2-1; a possible D gene is TRBD2 (6 bases). This CDR3 has 13 amino acids. From germline, CDR1 is MDHEN and CDR2 SYDVKM. V lost 5 bases and J lost 7, with 12 bases in between. The CDR3 reads CASSTTRVNEQFF. DNA for the CDR3: TGTGCCAGCAGTACGACTAGAGTGAATGAGCAGTTCTTC. The entire variable domain, with the rest obtained from reference TRBV28 and TRBJ2-1, is as follows: DVKVTQSSRYLVKRTGEKVFLECVQDMDHENMFWYRQDPGLGLRLIYFSYDVKMKEKGDIPEGYSVSREKKERFSLILESASTNQTSMYLCASSTTRVNEQFFGPGTRLTVL.

This chain connects TRBV5-6 to TRBJ2-7; 15 nucleotides line up with TRBD2. Looked up from germline, CDR1 is SGHDT and CDR2 is YYEEEE. V gave up 3 bases and J gave up 6 bases; unmatched junction bases: 7. The CDR3 has 16 amino acids. CDR3: CASSYRTSGRESEQYF. The CDR3 DNA reads as TGTGCCAGCAGCTACCGGACTAGCGGGAGGGAAAGCGAGCAGTACTTC.

The rearrangement uses TRBV4-1 and TRBJ2-3; TRBD2 aligns across 11 bases. V lost 4 bases and J lost 6; bases outside the gene matches: 9. This CDR3 is built from 16 residues. Germline V gives CDR1 MGHRA, CDR2 YSYEKL. CDR3 protein: CASSLPTSGVGDTQYF. The CDR3 DNA sequence: TGCGCCAGCAGCCTCCCGACTAGCGGGGTTGGGGATACGCAGTATTTT.

The chain has TRBV28 and TRBJ1-2, with 8 bases lining up with TRBD1. The CDR3 totals 16 residues. V was pared by 6 bases and J by 3 bases, with 12 bases of the junction left unmatched. Per germline, CDR1 MDHEN and CDR2 SYDVKM. The CDR3 loop reads CASRSRDRPGDYGYTF. CDR3 nucleotide sequence: TGTGCCAGCAGATCCCGGGACAGGCCGGGGGACTATGGCTACACCTTC.

This sequence joins TRBV6-1 and TRBJ2-3, with D possibly being TRBD2 (6 bases). V was shortened by 2 bases and J by 5 bases, with 8 bases between the two germline ends. CDR3 length equals 13 residues. Germline lookup yields CDR1 MNHNS and CDR2 SASEGT. The chain's CDR3 is CASSEFGGDTQYF. The CDR3 region has the DNA TGTGCCAGCAGTGAATTCGGGGGAGATACGCAGTATTTT.

This chain connects TRBV28 to TRBJ2-1; maybe TRBD1 (5 bases). V lost 2 bases, J lost 8 bases, and 13 bases lay in between. The germline V gene has CDR1 MDHEN and CDR2 SYDVKM. CDR3 length: 14 amino acids. In DNA, the CDR3 is TGTGCCAGCAGTTTAGGTCCAGGGTGGGATGAGCAGTTCTTC. This encodes CASSLGPGWDEQFF.

The chain recombines TRBV6-4 with TRBJ1-6; D gene unclear. CDR1 and CDR2 from the germline V gene are MRHNA and SNTAGT. The CDR3 is 13 amino acids. Trimming stripped 5 bases from V and 6 bases from J, with 8 bases between. As DNA, the CDR3 is TGTGCCAGCAGTCGGGAGGTTAATTCACCCCTCCACTTT. The encoded protein is CASSREVNSPLHF.

The chain uses TRBV19 and TRBJ2-5, with TRBD2 identical over 8 bases. From germline, CDR1 is LNHDA and CDR2 SQIVND (reference sequence). V lost 5 bases to trimming and J lost 2 bases; unmatched junction nucleotides: 7. The CDR3 runs 15 residues. CDR3 bases: TGTGCCAGTAGTGAGGCTAGCGGGTTACAAGAGACCCAGTACTTC. This codes for CASSEASGLQETQYF.

The chain joins TRBV19 to TRBJ1-1, with 9 bases aligning to TRBD1. Germline CDR1 and CDR2: LNHDA and SQIVND (reference sequence). CDR3 length equals 13 residues. J lost 11 bases, V lost 3 bases, and 7 bases had no gene match. CDR3 residues: CASSIPGTGKAFF. CDR3 DNA: TGTGCCAGTAGTATTCCCGGGACAGGGAAGGCTTTCTTT. The full variable domain, in which reference TRBV19 and TRBJ1-1 provide the parts outside the CDR3, is DGGITQSPKYLFRKEGQNVTLSCEQNLNHDAMYWYRQDPGQGLRLIYYSQIVNDFQKGDIAEGYSVSREKKESFPLTVTSAQKNPTAFYLCASSIPGTGKAFFGQGTRLTVV.

In this sample, this clone turned up a few times. CDR3 nucleotides: TGTGCCATCAGGGGGCTCGGGACTAGCGGGAAAGGCGAGCAGTACTTC. Residues: CAIRGLGTSGKGEQYF. The chain carries TRBV10-3 and TRBJ2-7; 13 bases map to TRBD2. The CDR3 runs to 16 residues. CDR1 and CDR2 (germline): ENHRY, SYGVKD. V shed 6 bases, J shed 6 bases, and the junction held 11 bases outside the gene matches.

The chain has TRBV5-5 and TRBJ1-5; D may be TRBD1 (6 bases). V shed 0 bases and J shed 6 bases, with 10 bases lying between them. Per germline, CDR1 SGHKS and CDR2 YYEKEE (reference sequence). There are 14 residues in the CDR3. CDR3 bases: TGTGCCAGCAGCTTGGGCAGGGGATCTCAGCCCCAGCATTTT. This translates into CASSLGRGSQPQHF.

The J gene is TRBJ2-1, the V gene TRBV4-2, with unresolved D. Germline assignment: CDR1 LGHNA and CDR2 YNFKEQ. V was cut by 2 bases and J by 1 base, with 9 bases left in between. This CDR3 comprises 15 residues. The CDR3 is CASSQQLNSYNEQFF. Here the CDR3 DNA reads TGTGCCAGCAGCCAACAGTTAAATTCCTACAATGAGCAGTTCTTC.

The V gene is TRBV28, the J gene TRBJ1-1, with a weak D call TRBD1 (5 bases). Germline V gives CDR1 MDHEN, CDR2 SYDVKM. V lost 6 bases and J 0 bases, leaving 17 bases between the germline ends. CDR3 size: 16 residues. The CDR3 nucleotides read TGTGCCAGCAGCCTCCCGGGGGGACCCATGAACACTGAAGCTTTCTTT. It yields the protein CASSLPGGPMNTEAFF.

V gene TRBV4-2 combines with J gene TRBJ1-6; D is ambiguous. Germline V gene data show CDR1 as LGHNA and CDR2 as YNFKEQ. CDR3 size: 18 residues. Trimming pared 0 bases from V and 7 bases from J, leaving 19 bases between. DNA of the CDR3: TGTGCCAGCAGCCAAGAGCCCCACAGCGAGCGGGGAAATTCACCCCTCCACTTT. Translation gives CASSQEPHSERGNSPLHF.

The V gene is TRBV5-1, the J gene TRBJ2-6; D is undetermined. Germline CDR1 and CDR2: SGHRS and YFSETQ. The CDR3 length is 19 residues. Trimming stripped 3 bases from V and 0 bases from J, with 19 bases between. CDR3 sequence reads: CASSSPRLVLDSGANVLTF. CDR3 in DNA: TGCGCCAGCAGCTCACCGAGACTTGTATTAGACTCTGGGGCCAACGTCCTGACTTTC.

This clone was detected once. The CDR3: CASSLQGGDEKLFF. As DNA, the CDR3 is TGTGCCAGCAGTTTACAGGGCGGGGACGAAAAACTGTTTTTT. This chain uses TRBV28 with TRBJ1-4; D is perhaps TRBD1 (5 bases). Germline V gene data show CDR1 as MDHEN and CDR2 as SYDVKM. The CDR3 contains 14 residues. Trimming stripped 2 bases from V and 8 bases from J, with 12 bases between.

V usage is TRBV27 and J usage is TRBJ2-7, with TRBD2 identical over 12 bases. This CDR3 comprises 16 residues. Trimming at V came to 4 bases and at J to 0 bases, leaving 4 bases not matched to a gene. CDR1 is MNHEY, CDR2 SMNVEV, per germline (reference sequence). The CDR3, as DNA: TGTGCCAGCAGTTCATGGACTAGCGGGGTCTCCTACGAGCAGTACTTC. The encoded protein is CASSSWTSGVSYEQYF.

The V call is TRBV27, the J call TRBJ1-1, with 8 bases identical to TRBD1. Germline lookup yields CDR1 MNHEY and CDR2 SMNVEV (reference sequence). The CDR3 totals 13 residues. V shed 6 bases and J 3 bases; nucleotides not matched to a gene: 3. CDR3 in DNA: TGTGCCAGCAGGAAACAGGGGGACACTGAAGCTTTCTTT. Encoded protein: CASRKQGDTEAFF.

V gene TRBV6-1 combines with J gene TRBJ2-7; TRBD1 aligns across 9 bases. CDR3 length: 15 amino acids. Germline V gene data show CDR1 as MNHNS and CDR2 as SASEGT. The junction had 0 bases not matched to a gene; V was cut back by 0 bases and J by 0 bases. The CDR3 region is CASSEATGGSYEQYF. CDR3 sequence (DNA): TGTGCCAGCAGTGAAGCGACAGGGGGCTCCTACGAGCAGTACTTC.

The V and J genes are TRBV5-1 and TRBJ2-3, with 7 positions matching TRBD2. V shed 2 bases and J 1 base; nucleotides not matched to a gene: 4. The CDR3 has 15 residues. The V gene's germline CDR1 is SGHRS and CDR2 YFSETQ. In nucleotides, the CDR3 is TGCGCCAGCAGCTTCCCTAGCGGAGGCACAGATACGCAGTATTTT. Amino acid sequence: CASSFPSGGTDTQYF.